One and the same sample provided the 31 T cell receptor beta chains below, sequenced in a study of blood T cell repertoires in COVID-19. Assay used: immunoSEQ multiplex PCR; TCRdb lists only in-frame clones, some missing. The table shows about 250,000 clones, with roughly 84% occurring only once. Input material: peripheral blood. Every receptor here comes from a woman between 40 and 55 years old who had recovered from COVID-19.

The V call is TRBV11-2, the J call TRBJ2-1; 9 bases match TRBD2. Germline V gene data show CDR1 as SGHAT and CDR2 as FQNNGV. Germline trimming cut 3 bases from V and 7 bases from J; bases unmatched to any gene: 10. This CDR3 spans 16 amino acids. The CDR3 is CASSFYSAGGQNEQFF. The CDR3 DNA is TGTGCCAGCAGCTTCTATTCGGCGGGGGGGCAGAATGAGCAGTTCTTC.

The rearrangement joins TRBV19 to TRBJ1-6; 8 bases are a match to TRBD1. The germline CDR1 and CDR2 sequences are LNHDA and SQIVND (reference sequence). The CDR3 has 16 amino acids. After removal of 6 bases from V and 5 bases from J, the junction contained 9 bases not matched to a gene. In nucleotides, the CDR3 is TGTGCCAGTAGGACTTCAGGGGGCGCGAATAATTCACCCCTCCACTTT. Residues: CASRTSGGANNSPLHF.

This chain connects TRBV30 to TRBJ1-5; maybe TRBD1 (6 bases). From germline, CDR1 is GTSNPN and CDR2 SVGIG (reference sequence). Trimming cost V 0 bases and J 5 bases, with 14 bases left between them. The CDR3 runs 15 residues. CDR3 loop: CAWSVGPGVHQPQHF. The CDR3 DNA reads as TGTGCCTGGAGTGTAGGGCCAGGGGTCCATCAGCCCCAGCATTTT.

This chain joins TRBV28 and TRBJ2-2, with D possibly being TRBD2 (6 bases). With 6 bases removed from V and 1 base from J, the gap between germline ends came to 9 bases. The CDR3 runs to 14 residues. Germline CDR1 MDHEN, CDR2 SYDVKM. The CDR3 DNA sequence: TGTGCCAGCAGAAGGGACTTGAACACCGGGGAGCTGTTTTTT. Translated: CASRRDLNTGELFF.

The genes are TRBV5-4 and TRBJ2-2; TRBD1 agrees at 8 bases. The CDR3 has 18 amino acids. Losses at the gene ends were 4 bases for V and 0 bases for J; bases not matched to a gene: 11. Looked up from germline, CDR1 is SGHNT and CDR2 is YYREEE (reference sequence). In DNA, the CDR3 is TGTGCCAGCAGCAGAGGACAGGGCTATTTCGCGAACACCGGGGAGCTGTTTTTT. Protein sequence: CASSRGQGYFANTGELFF. Filled out from reference TRBV5-4 and TRBJ2-2, the complete variable domain reads ETGVTQSPTHLIKTRGQQVTLRCSSQSGHNTVSWYQQALGQGPQFIFQYYREEENGRGNFPPRFSGLQFPNYSSELNVNALELDDSALYLCASSRGQGYFANTGELFFGEGSRLTVL.

The chain carries TRBV5-1 and TRBJ1-1; the D gene is possibly TRBD1 (6 bases). Per the germline V gene, CDR1 is SGHRS and CDR2 is YFSETQ. The CDR3 runs 15 residues. V was clipped by 2 bases and J by 4 bases, with 15 bases between them. In DNA, the CDR3 is TGCGCCAGCAGCTTTGATCCCCAGGGGACCACTGAAGCTTTCTTT. Its translation: CASSFDPQGTTEAFF.

V is TRBV7-9 and J is TRBJ1-4; D perhaps matches TRBD1 (5 bases). The germline gives CDR1 SEHNR, CDR2 FQNEAQ (reference sequence). Trimming left V 1 base short and J 8 bases short, with 17 bases between. The CDR3 has 16 amino acids. CDR3 coding DNA: TGTGCCAGCAGCTTAGTTGCAGGGCATCAGCAGGAAAAACTGTTTTTT. The encoded protein is CASSLVAGHQQEKLFF.

The CDR3 spells CASSLDRGLREQFF. The CDR3 bases are TGTGCCAGCAGCCTGGACAGGGGGCTCAGAGAGCAGTTCTTC. The chain links TRBV7-3 to TRBJ2-1, with TRBD1 identical over 11 bases. The germline CDR1 and CDR2 sequences are SGHTA and FQGTGA. This CDR3 is built from 14 residues. The trim removed 5 bases at V and 10 bases at J, leaving 7 bases unmatched.

The chain is built from TRBV6-5 and TRBJ1-3; TRBD1 might be the D (5 bases). Germline V CDR1 and CDR2: MNHEY, SVGAGI. The CDR3 contains 15 residues. V was clipped by 0 bases and J by 8 bases, with 14 bases between them. The CDR3 DNA sequence: TGTGCCAGCAGTTACTCACTGGGGCTAGTAGACACCATATATTTT. The encoded protein is CASSYSLGLVDTIYF.

DNA for the CDR3: TGTGCCAGTACCACTCCGGGACTGACTCCGATCACTGAAGCTTTCTTT. Its protein is CASTTPGLTPITEAFF. The V call is TRBV19, the J call TRBJ1-1, with D possibly matching TRBD1 (5 bases). Trimming took off 7 bases at V and 4 bases at J, with 22 bases between the two ends. CDR3 length equals 16 residues. Germline V gene lookup returns CDR1 LNHDA and CDR2 SQIVND (reference sequence).

V gene TRBV6-5 combines with J gene TRBJ2-7; TRBD1 agrees at 7 bases. The CDR3 covers 14 residues. V shed 7 bases, J shed 3 bases, and the junction held 9 bases outside the gene matches. Looked up from germline, CDR1 is MNHEY and CDR2 is SVGAGI. In nucleotides, the CDR3 is TGTGCCAGCACCCCCCACAGGGGCATCTACGAGCAGTACTTC. Its protein is CASTPHRGIYEQYF.

The chain recombines TRBV19 with TRBJ1-5; D not resolved. The CDR3 sequence is 14 residues long. Germline CDR1 LNHDA, CDR2 SQIVND (reference sequence). The V gene lost 1 base and the J gene lost 0 bases, with 4 bases spanning the gap. This CDR3 reads CASSIAVSNQPQHF. The CDR3 bases are TGTGCCAGTAGTATAGCAGTTAGCAATCAGCCCCAGCATTTT.

This clone was seen a few times. The chain is built from TRBV11-3 and TRBJ2-7, with 9 bases lining up with TRBD1. This CDR3 region has 14 residues. The trim removed 5 bases at V and 2 bases at J, leaving 4 bases unmatched. Germline CDR1 reads SGHNT; CDR2 reads YENEEA. The CDR3 DNA sequence: TGTGCCAGCAGCGGACAGGGGAGCACCTACGAGCAGTACTTC. Residues: CASSGQGSTYEQYF.

This clone was found once. The chain is built from TRBV27 and TRBJ2-7; 8 nucleotides match TRBD2. V was pared by 4 bases and J by 2 bases, with 28 bases of the junction left unmatched. This CDR3 spans 22 amino acids. Germline V gene data show CDR1 as MNHEY and CDR2 as SMNVEV (reference sequence). CDR3 protein: CASSYRWLSKTSGTSRAYEQYF. In nucleotides, the CDR3 is TGTGCCAGCAGTTATCGGTGGTTGTCAAAAACCTCCGGGACTAGTAGGGCCTACGAGCAGTACTTC.

This chain joins TRBV4-1 and TRBJ1-1; D is perhaps TRBD1 (5 bases). Trimming removed 3 bases from V and 3 bases from J, with 17 bases in between. The CDR3 is 16 amino acids. Germline-derived CDR1 and CDR2 are MGHRA and YSYEKL. This chain's CDR3 is CASSHGGRGLDTEAFF. CDR3 bases: TGCGCCAGCAGCCACGGCGGGAGGGGTTTAGACACTGAAGCTTTCTTT.

V is TRBV4-1 and J is TRBJ2-5; 13 positions agree with TRBD2. Trimming took 4 bases from V and 5 from J; bases not matched to a gene: 4. The CDR3 spans 15 residues. CDR1 and CDR2 from the germline V gene are MGHRA and YSYEKL. The CDR3 spells CASSPRTSGGETQYF. In DNA form, the CDR3 reads TGCGCCAGCAGCCCACGGACTAGCGGGGGTGAGACCCAGTACTTC.

The chain's CDR3 is CASSLDRTHTGELFF. The CDR3 bases are TGTGCCAGCAGCCTCGACAGGACGCACACCGGGGAGCTGTTTTTT. The chain carries TRBV11-2 and TRBJ2-2; TRBD1 is a possible D gene (6 bases). Deletions cut 5 bases from V and 3 bases from J, with 13 bases between. This CDR3 region has 15 residues. Germline CDR1 and CDR2: SGHAT and FQNNGV.

The V gene is TRBV10-3, the J gene TRBJ1-1; possibly TRBD1 for D (6 bases). Deletions cut 3 bases from V and 8 bases from J, with 7 bases between. The CDR3 is made up of 11 amino acids. Germline CDR1 ENHRY, CDR2 SYGVKD. The DNA for the CDR3 is TGTGCCATCAGTGAAAGGGGGGAAGCTTTCTTT. Its translation is CAISERGEAFF.

The chain joins TRBV3-1 (or the pseudogene TRBV3-2) to TRBJ1-5; the match to TRBD1 covers 7 bases. Germline V gene sequence: CDR1 LGHDT, CDR2 YNNKEL (reference sequence). This CDR3 contains 14 residues. V lost 2 bases and J lost 7; bases outside the gene matches: 5. CDR3 coding DNA: TGTGCCAGCAGCCAATTACAGGGGACACAGCCCCAGCATTTT. Translation: CASSQLQGTQPQHF.

The chain recombines TRBV28 with TRBJ1-1, with D perhaps matching TRBD1 (5 bases). The CDR3 is 14 residues long. V lost 3 bases and J lost 1, with 9 bases in between. Germline V gene lookup returns CDR1 MDHEN and CDR2 SYDVKM. The CDR3 region is CASSLTVRNTEAFF. CDR3 in DNA: TGTGCCAGCAGTTTGACAGTTCGGAACACTGAAGCTTTCTTT.

The chain has TRBV5-1 and TRBJ2-5, with D possibly matching TRBD1 (6 bases). The CDR3 totals 16 residues. Germline V gene sequence: CDR1 SGHRS, CDR2 YFSETQ. V was shortened by 4 bases and J by 4 bases, with 20 bases between the two germline ends. DNA of the CDR3: TGCGCCAGCAGCACCTCGTCTAGGGGGAAGGGAGAGACCCAGTACTTC. Translating it yields CASSTSSRGKGETQYF.

This clone was observed a handful of times. This chain connects TRBV28 to TRBJ1-2, with a possible D match to TRBD1 (5 bases). V lost 3 bases, J lost 4 bases, and 12 bases lay in between. This CDR3 comprises 14 residues. Germline CDR1 and CDR2: MDHEN and SYDVKM. The CDR3 is CASSFQGVVYGYTF. CDR3 in DNA: TGTGCCAGCAGTTTCCAGGGTGTTGTCTATGGCTACACCTTC.

CDR3 residues: CASSLRYTEAFF. The DNA of the CDR3 is TGTGCCAGCAGCTTGCGATACACTGAAGCTTTCTTT. The rearrangement uses TRBV7-9 and TRBJ1-1; D is unclear. The V and J ends lost 3 bases and 3 bases respectively, with 5 bases between them. CDR1 is SEHNR, CDR2 FQNEAQ, per germline (reference sequence). This CDR3 region has 12 residues.

This rearrangement joins TRBV20-1 to TRBJ2-5, with a tentative D call TRBD2 (5 bases). V was pared by 8 bases and J by 0 bases, with 7 bases between. In germline, CDR1 is DFQATT, CDR2 SNEGSKA (reference sequence). This CDR3 comprises 11 residues. Here the CDR3 DNA reads TGCAGTTCGGGGTACCAAGAGACCCAGTACTTC. Protein sequence: CSSGYQETQYF.

This chain joins TRBV11-3 and TRBJ1-1; 7 positions agree with TRBD1. Germline-derived CDR1 and CDR2 are SGHNT and YENEEA. With 7 bases clipped from V and 1 base from J, the junction kept 0 bases outside the gene matches. The CDR3 contains 12 residues. CDR3 region: CASNRGNTEAFF. The CDR3, as DNA: TGTGCCAGCAACAGGGGGAACACTGAAGCTTTCTTT.

V gene TRBV3-1 (or the pseudogene TRBV3-2) combines with J gene TRBJ1-1, with D perhaps matching TRBD1 (5 bases). The CDR3 sequence is 14 residues long. Trimming stripped 5 bases from V and 7 bases from J, with 17 bases between. Germline-derived CDR1 and CDR2 are LGHDT and YNNKEL (reference sequence). CDR3 amino acids: CASSAYRGLGEAFF. The CDR3 bases are TGTGCCAGCAGCGCCTATCGGGGGTTAGGTGAAGCTTTCTTT.

This clone came up once. The chain is built from TRBV25-1 and TRBJ2-3, with TRBD2 matching over 11 bases. This CDR3 region has 12 residues. Trimming cost V 8 bases and J 5 bases; bases outside gene matches: 0. Germline-derived CDR1 and CDR2 are MGHDK and SYGVNS. The CDR3 sequence is CASGTSGDTQYF. Written as DNA, the CDR3 is TGTGCCAGCGGGACTAGCGGAGATACGCAGTATTTT. Full variable domain (rest looked up from reference TRBV25-1 and TRBJ2-3): EADIYQTPRYLVIGTGKKITLECSQTMGHDKMYWYQQDPGMELHLIHYSYGVNSTEKGDLSSESTVSRIRTEHFPLTLESARPSHTSQYLCASGTSGDTQYFGPGTRLTVL.

The chain is built from TRBV13 and TRBJ2-1; maybe TRBD1 (6 bases). V dropped 5 bases and J dropped 5 bases, with 13 bases sitting between them. The CDR3 is made up of 14 amino acids. CDR1 and CDR2 from the germline V gene are PRHDT and FYEKMQ (reference sequence). CDR3 in amino acids: CASSPWDTDNEQFF. CDR3 in DNA: TGTGCCAGCAGCCCGTGGGACACAGACAATGAGCAGTTCTTC.

This sequence joins TRBV5-1 and TRBJ2-2; D unclear. This CDR3 region has 15 residues. V was trimmed by 1 base and J by 5 bases, leaving 12 bases between them. Looked up from germline, CDR1 is SGHRS and CDR2 is YFSETQ. CDR3 amino acids: CASSLLGPVTGELFF. The CDR3 DNA follows: TGCGCCAGCAGCTTGTTGGGCCCGGTGACCGGGGAGCTGTTTTTT.

The V gene is TRBV24-1, the J gene TRBJ2-1, with 7 bases that match TRBD1. V dropped 3 bases and J dropped 2; count of bases not matched to a gene: 6. Germline V gene data show CDR1 as KGHDR and CDR2 as SFDVKD. The CDR3 spans 16 residues. The CDR3 loop is CATSDIQGSTYNEQFF. Here the CDR3 DNA reads TGTGCCACCAGTGATATACAGGGGAGCACCTACAATGAGCAGTTCTTC.

The chain carries TRBV5-4 and TRBJ2-1; TRBD1 matches 9 bases. The CDR3 length is 16 residues. The J segment lost 7 bases and the V segment lost 5 bases, leaving 13 bases of the junction unmatched. In germline, CDR1 is SGHNT, CDR2 YYREEE (reference sequence). CDR3 sequence (DNA): TGTGCCAGCAGTATCCCCGGGACAGGGCTATGGAATGAGCAGTTCTTC. It yields the protein CASSIPGTGLWNEQFF.